A single sample gave rise to the 25 T cell receptor beta chains below, sequenced in a study of blood T cell repertoires in COVID-19. Some clones are missing from TCRdb's copy, which holds only in-frame ones; the method was immunoSEQ multiplex PCR. The profile shows about 130,000 clones, 65% to 90% of them singletons. The sequenced material came from PBMCs or T cells enriched from blood (not recorded which). Every receptor here comes from a woman between 45 and 60 years old who had recovered from COVID-19.

J is TRBJ1-4 and V is TRBV6-5, with TRBD1 as a possible D gene (5 bases). V was trimmed by 6 bases and J by 6 bases, leaving 11 bases between them. Per the germline V gene, CDR1 is MNHEY and CDR2 is SVGAGI. CDR3 length: 13 residues. The CDR3 nucleotides are TGTGCCAGCAGCAGAGGAGGGGATGAAAAACTGTTTTTT. Protein product: CASSRGGDEKLFF.

This chain connects TRBV12-3 or TRBV12-4 to TRBJ2-3; possibly TRBD1 for D (6 bases). Trimming cost V 6 bases and J 5 bases, with 12 bases left between them. The CDR3 runs 13 residues. The CDR3 bases are TGTGCCAGCAGGTTGAGGGGGAAAGATACGCAGTATTTT. It encodes CASRLRGKDTQYF.

J is TRBJ2-3 and V is TRBV24-1; a possible D gene is TRBD1 (5 bases). Germline V gene lookup returns CDR1 KGHDR and CDR2 SFDVKD. The length of the CDR3 is 15 residues. Trimming removed 4 bases from V and 1 base from J, with 11 bases in between. The CDR3 here is CATSDPKQGTDTQYF. The CDR3 DNA is TGTGCCACCAGTGACCCCAAACAGGGCACAGATACGCAGTATTTT.

This rearrangement joins TRBV7-2 to TRBJ2-7; D call uncertain. The CDR3 covers 14 residues. Trimming shortened V by 3 bases and J by 2 bases, and 11 bases separated the two germline ends. CDR1 is SGHTA and CDR2 is FQGNSA in the germline V gene. The CDR3 DNA is TGTGCCAGCAGCTTTGAGGCAGCCACCTACGAGCAGTACTTC. The encoded protein is CASSFEAATYEQYF. Full variable domain (missing parts from reference TRBV7-2 and TRBJ2-7): GAGVSQSPSNKVTEKGKDVELRCDPISGHTALYWYRQSLGQGLEFLIYFQGNSAPDKSGLPSDRFSAERTGGSVSTLTIQRTQQEDSAVYLCASSFEAATYEQYFGPGTRLTVT.

V and J are TRBV6-2 or TRBV6-3 and TRBJ2-4; 9 nucleotides align to TRBD2. The CDR3 is 16 residues long. Losses at the gene ends were 2 bases for V and 6 bases for J; bases not matched to a gene: 8. Germline lookup yields CDR1 MNHEY and CDR2 SVGEGT. CDR3 in amino acids: CASSYGGGGEGNIQYF. CDR3 nucleotide sequence: TGTGCCAGCAGTTACGGCGGCGGGGGGGAGGGAAACATTCAGTACTTC.

The chain couples TRBV7-2 to TRBJ1-2, with D possibly TRBD1 on 6 matching bases. The CDR3 has 14 amino acids. V lost 2 bases to trimming and J lost 7 bases, with 14 bases between them. CDR1 is SGHTA, CDR2 FQGNSA, per germline. The CDR3 protein is CASSLKPGASGYTF. The CDR3 nucleotides read TGTGCCAGCAGCTTAAAACCAGGGGCTTCTGGCTACACCTTC.

This rearrangement joins TRBV7-9 to TRBJ2-2, with 7 nucleotides matching TRBD1. The germline V gene encodes CDR1 SEHNR and CDR2 FQNEAQ (reference sequence). V was pared by 6 bases and J by 2 bases, with 6 bases of the junction left unmatched. CDR3 size: 15 residues. CDR3 coding DNA: TGTGCCAGCAGACCCGGGACAGACAACACCGGGGAGCTGTTTTTT. Its protein product is CASRPGTDNTGELFF. Full variable domain (missing parts from reference TRBV7-9 and TRBJ2-2): DTGVSQNPRHKITKRGQNVTFRCDPISEHNRLYWYRQTLGQGPEFLTYFQNEAQLEKSRLLSDRFSAERPKGSFSTLEIQRTEQGDSAMYLCASRPGTDNTGELFFGEGSRLTVL.

V and J are TRBV5-1 and TRBJ1-4, with TRBD1 matching over 7 bases. This CDR3 region has 14 residues. The ends lost 3 bases at V and 8 bases at J; junction bases unmatched: 7. CDR1 and CDR2 (germline): SGHRS, YFSETQ. The CDR3 loop reads CASSSSTGKEKLFF. The DNA of the CDR3 is TGCGCCAGCAGCTCATCGACAGGGAAGGAAAAACTGTTTTTT.

This clone was detected once. The V call is TRBV5-6, the J call TRBJ2-7; D is undetermined. There are 11 residues in the CDR3. Looked up from germline, CDR1 is SGHDT and CDR2 is YYEEEE. With 4 bases removed from V and 3 bases from J, the gap between germline ends came to 5 bases. The CDR3 is CASSQVYEQYF. The CDR3 DNA follows: TGTGCCAGCAGCCAGGTCTACGAGCAGTACTTC.

The chain recombines TRBV14 with TRBJ2-7; 9 bases map to TRBD1. Germline CDR1 is SGHDN and CDR2 is FVKESK. The trim removed 6 bases at V and 1 base at J, leaving 1 base unmatched. This CDR3 has 13 residues. The CDR3 reads CASRGQGSYEQYF. The CDR3, as DNA: TGTGCCAGCAGGGGACAGGGATCCTACGAGCAGTACTTC. Full variable domain (remainder filled in from reference TRBV14 and TRBJ2-7): EAGVTQFPSHSVIEKGQTVTLRCDPISGHDNLYWYRRVMGKEIKFLLHFVKESKQDESGMPNNRFLAERTGGTYSTLKVQPAELEDSGVYFCASRGQGSYEQYFGPGTRLTVT.

The rearrangement links TRBV9 to TRBJ2-7; D remains ambiguous. Germline lookup yields CDR1 SGDLS and CDR2 YYNGEE. This CDR3 contains 13 residues. Deletions cut 3 bases from V and 4 bases from J, with 11 bases between. In DNA, the CDR3 is TGTGCCAGCAGCGCATATCCCTATTACGAGCAGTACTTC. It codes for CASSAYPYYEQYF.

The gene calls are TRBV5-1 and TRBJ2-1; 7 bases match TRBD1. The CDR3 extends over 15 amino acids. Germline lookup yields CDR1 SGHRS and CDR2 YFSETQ. V shed 0 bases and J 11 bases; nucleotides not matched to a gene: 11. In nucleotides, the CDR3 is TGCGCCAGCAGCTTGGCCCCGGGACAGACGGGGAAGCAGTTCTTC. It encodes CASSLAPGQTGKQFF. Combining the CDR3 with reference TRBV5-1 and TRBJ2-1 gives the whole variable domain KAGVTQTPRYLIKTRGQQVTLSCSPISGHRSVSWYQQTPGQGLQFLFEYFSETQRNKGNFPGRFSGRQFSNSRSEMNVSTLELGDSALYLCASSLAPGQTGKQFFGPGTRLTVL.

This chain joins TRBV19 and TRBJ1-2; weak D call: TRBD1 (6 bases). Trimming pared 0 bases from V and 7 bases from J, leaving 21 bases between. Germline lookup yields CDR1 LNHDA and CDR2 SQIVND (reference sequence). This CDR3 region has 17 residues. CDR3: CASSIESQGRYVSGYTF. CDR3 bases: TGTGCCAGTAGTATAGAATCGCAGGGGAGATACGTCTCTGGCTACACCTTC.

V is TRBV19 and J is TRBJ2-3, with a tentative D call TRBD1 (6 bases). The CDR3 sequence is 15 residues long. Germline CDR1 and CDR2: LNHDA and SQIVND (reference sequence). Between the trimmed V and J ends, which lost 0 bases and 1 base, there was a span of 8 bases. This CDR3 reads CASSIDHRGTDTQYF. Here the CDR3 DNA reads TGTGCCAGTAGTATAGATCACAGGGGCACAGATACGCAGTATTTT.

CDR3 loop: CASRQPGGDNEQFF. CDR3 bases: TGTGCCAGCCGTCAGCCCGGGGGGGACAATGAGCAGTTCTTC. The chain is built from TRBV2 and TRBJ2-1; TRBD2 matches 8 bases. V lost 8 bases and J lost 5; bases outside the gene matches: 8. This CDR3 is built from 14 residues. The germline V gene has CDR1 SNHLY and CDR2 FYNNEI.

This chain uses TRBV19 with TRBJ2-5; the match to TRBD1 covers 7 bases. This CDR3 contains 13 residues. CDR1 LNHDA and CDR2 SQIVND come from the germline V gene (reference sequence). The V segment lost 7 bases and the J segment 1 base; nucleotides outside the gene matches: 3. The CDR3 sequence is CASIDRAQETQYF. As DNA, the CDR3 is TGTGCCAGTATCGACAGGGCCCAAGAGACCCAGTACTTC.

This chain joins TRBV7-6 and TRBJ2-1; TRBD2 aligns across 13 bases. The CDR3 consists of 15 residues. CDR1 SGHVS and CDR2 FNYEAQ come from the germline V gene. V was clipped by 1 base and J by 9 bases; unmatched bases: 3. The CDR3 loop is CASSLETSGGFEQFF. The CDR3 nucleotides read TGTGCCAGCAGCTTAGAGACTAGCGGGGGGTTTGAGCAGTTCTTC.

The chain has TRBV19 and TRBJ2-1, with TRBD2 as a possible D gene (5 bases). Germline V lookup: CDR1 LNHDA, CDR2 SQIVND (reference sequence). Trimming left V 2 bases short and J 10 bases short, with 18 bases between. This CDR3 is built from 15 residues. CDR3: CASSIRVGKVDEQFF. The CDR3 DNA follows: TGTGCCAGTAGTATAAGGGTCGGGAAGGTGGACGAGCAGTTCTTC.

V is TRBV29-1 and J is TRBJ1-1; 9 nucleotides align to TRBD1. The germline V gene has CDR1 SQVTM and CDR2 ANQGSEA. The CDR3 is made up of 12 amino acids. Trimming cost V 7 bases and J 7 bases; bases outside gene matches: 7. CDR3: CSGGTGIFEAFF. The CDR3 DNA follows: TGCAGCGGTGGGACAGGGATCTTTGAAGCTTTCTTT. Using reference TRBV29-1 and TRBJ1-1 for the parts outside the CDR3, the full variable domain is SAVISQKPSRDICQRGTSLTIQCQVDSQVTMMFWYRQQPGQSLTLIATANQGSEATYESGFVIDKFPISRPNLTFSTLTVSNMSPEDSSIYLCSGGTGIFEAFFGQGTRLTVV.

This rearrangement joins TRBV30 to TRBJ1-6; a possible D gene is TRBD1 (5 bases). The V end lost 1 base, the J end lost 9 bases, and 13 bases lay between the germline ends. CDR1 GTSNPN and CDR2 SVGIG come from the germline V gene (reference sequence). There are 14 residues in the CDR3. The CDR3 DNA sequence: TGTGCCTGGAGTGGTCAGGGCGCAATTTCACCCCTCCACTTT. Its protein is CAWSGQGAISPLHF.

V is TRBV10-1 and J is TRBJ2-3; D is perhaps TRBD1 (6 bases). Germline CDR1 is WNHNN and CDR2 is SYGVQD (reference sequence). Trimming took 3 bases from V and 4 from J, leaving 14 bases between them. The CDR3 covers 15 residues. DNA of the CDR3: TGCGCCAGCAGTGACCCTGGACAGTCCCCAGATACGCAGTATTTT. Protein: CASSDPGQSPDTQYF.

The chain is built from TRBV29-1 and TRBJ2-5; 9 positions match TRBD1. The CDR3 loop spans 13 amino acids. After removal of 3 bases from V and 2 bases from J, the junction contained 1 base not matched to a gene. Per the germline V gene, CDR1 is SQVTM and CDR2 is ANQGSEA. Here the CDR3 reads CSVDGTGQETQYF. The CDR3 nucleotides read TGCAGCGTTGACGGGACAGGGCAAGAGACCCAGTACTTC.

The J gene is TRBJ2-7, the V gene TRBV27, with 10 bases aligning to TRBD1. From germline, CDR1 is MNHEY and CDR2 SMNVEV (reference sequence). The trim removed 0 bases at V and 5 bases at J, leaving 4 bases unmatched. This CDR3 has 15 amino acids. For the CDR3, the DNA is TGTGCCAGCAGTTTATCCCGGACAGGGGGGCACGAGCAGTACTTC. This sequence encodes CASSLSRTGGHEQYF.

This chain connects TRBV30 to TRBJ2-1; 7 positions agree with TRBD1. Trimming removed 3 bases from V and 7 bases from J; junction bases left unmatched: 6. Germline-derived CDR1 and CDR2 are GTSNPN and SVGIG (reference sequence). CDR3 length: 13 residues. The CDR3 DNA is TGTGCCTGGAGCGCAAACAGGGGAAATGAGCAGTTCTTC. This encodes CAWSANRGNEQFF.

This rearrangement joins TRBV29-1 to TRBJ2-5; 8 bases line up with TRBD1. This CDR3 contains 12 residues. The V and J ends lost 1 base and 5 bases, in that order; junction bases with no gene match: 0. Germline CDR1 and CDR2: SQVTM and ANQGSEA. The CDR3 spells CSVEGDRETQYF. CDR3 DNA: TGCAGCGTTGAAGGGGACAGGGAGACCCAGTACTTC.